Sequencing of this T cell receptor beta chain was carried out in a study of T cells in localized non-small cell lung cancer. This CDR3 contains 14 residues. Germline V CDR1 and CDR2: MNHNS, SASEGT. The ends lost 6 bases at V and 1 base at J; junction bases unmatched: 2. The protocol was immunoSEQ multiplex PCR, while the TCRdb copy is restricted to in-frame clones and leaves out a portion. This table has 72,000 or so clones, 84% appearing once. The chain is built from TRBV6-1 and TRBJ2-3; TRBD2 aligns across 9 bases. The clonotype comes from a female donor older than 55 with stage I lung adenocarcinoma. The specimen comprised peripheral blood, sampled before any cancer treatment. The DNA for the CDR3 is TGTGCCAGCAGAATAGCGGGGGGCACAGATACGCAGTATTTT. It is translated as CASRIAGGTDTQYF.